Reported below is one T cell receptor beta chain. It was with a sample-barcoded 5' primer and a J-beta primer mix that a second PCR of about 7 to 12 cycles was run. MiXCR was run by TCRdb on the 5' RACE reads, yielding one entry per CDR3 protein. Among about 1.8 million distinct CDR3 sequences listed, about 49% were seen once. The entry originates in a study of blood T cells in healthy people across ages. CDR1 and CDR2 (germline): SGHTA, FQGNSA. V lost 5 bases, J lost 6 bases, and 11 bases lay in between. The CDR3 spans 13 residues. Sequencing was performed on blood. The source is a woman in her thirties or forties in good health. The chain links TRBV7-2 to TRBJ1-5; perhaps TRBD1 as D (6 bases). The DNA of the CDR3 is TGTGCCAGCAGCCAGTCCAGGGGTCAGCCCCAGCATTTT. Protein: CASSQSRGQPQHF.